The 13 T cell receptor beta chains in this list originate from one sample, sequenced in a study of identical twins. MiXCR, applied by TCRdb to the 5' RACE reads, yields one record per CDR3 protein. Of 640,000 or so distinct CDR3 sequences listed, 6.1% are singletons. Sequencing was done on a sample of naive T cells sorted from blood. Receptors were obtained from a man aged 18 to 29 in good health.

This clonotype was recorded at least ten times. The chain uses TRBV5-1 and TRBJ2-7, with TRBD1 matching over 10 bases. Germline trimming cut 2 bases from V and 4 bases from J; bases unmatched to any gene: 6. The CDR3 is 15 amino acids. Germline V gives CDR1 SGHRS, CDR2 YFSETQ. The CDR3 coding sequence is TGCGCCAGCAGCTTAAATCCGGGACAGGGGTACGAGCAGTACTTC. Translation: CASSLNPGQGYEQYF.

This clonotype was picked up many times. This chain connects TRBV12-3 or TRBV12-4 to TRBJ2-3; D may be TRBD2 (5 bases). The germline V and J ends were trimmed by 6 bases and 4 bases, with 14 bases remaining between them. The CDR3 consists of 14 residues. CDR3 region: CASSGPSGADTQYF. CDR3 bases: TGTGCCAGCAGCGGACCGAGCGGCGCAGATACGCAGTATTTT.

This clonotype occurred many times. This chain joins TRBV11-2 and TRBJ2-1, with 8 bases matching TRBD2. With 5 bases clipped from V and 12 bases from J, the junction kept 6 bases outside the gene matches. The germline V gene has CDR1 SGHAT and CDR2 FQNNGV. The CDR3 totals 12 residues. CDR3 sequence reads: CASSPGGMGQFF. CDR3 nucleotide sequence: TGTGCCAGCAGCCCGGGGGGGATGGGGCAGTTCTTC.

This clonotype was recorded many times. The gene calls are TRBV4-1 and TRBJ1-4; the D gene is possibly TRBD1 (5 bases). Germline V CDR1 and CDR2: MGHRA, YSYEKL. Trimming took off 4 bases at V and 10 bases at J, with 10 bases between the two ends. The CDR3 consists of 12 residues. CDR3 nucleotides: TGCGCCAGCAGCCGCGGGGGAGGAAAACTGTTTTTT. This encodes CASSRGGGKLFF.

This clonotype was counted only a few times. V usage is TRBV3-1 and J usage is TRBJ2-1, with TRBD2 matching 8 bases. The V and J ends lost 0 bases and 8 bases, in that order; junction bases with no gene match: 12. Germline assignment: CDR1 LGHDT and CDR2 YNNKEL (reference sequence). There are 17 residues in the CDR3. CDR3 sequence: CASSQEGGLAGRDEQFF. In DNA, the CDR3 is TGTGCCAGCAGCCAAGAGGGCGGACTAGCCGGGAGGGATGAGCAGTTCTTC.

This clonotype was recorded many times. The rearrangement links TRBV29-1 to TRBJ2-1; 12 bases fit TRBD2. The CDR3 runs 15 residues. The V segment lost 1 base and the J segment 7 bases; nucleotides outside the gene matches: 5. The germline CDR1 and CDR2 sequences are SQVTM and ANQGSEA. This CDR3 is CSVEAETSGRNEQFF. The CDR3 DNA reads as TGCAGCGTTGAAGCGGAAACTAGCGGGAGGAATGAGCAGTTCTTC.

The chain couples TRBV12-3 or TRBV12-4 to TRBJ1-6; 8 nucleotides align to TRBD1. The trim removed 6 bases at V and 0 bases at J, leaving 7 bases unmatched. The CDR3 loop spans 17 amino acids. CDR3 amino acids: CASRTGVTSSYNSPLHF. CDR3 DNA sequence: TGTGCCAGCAGGACAGGGGTAACGAGCTCCTATAATTCACCCCTCCACTTT.

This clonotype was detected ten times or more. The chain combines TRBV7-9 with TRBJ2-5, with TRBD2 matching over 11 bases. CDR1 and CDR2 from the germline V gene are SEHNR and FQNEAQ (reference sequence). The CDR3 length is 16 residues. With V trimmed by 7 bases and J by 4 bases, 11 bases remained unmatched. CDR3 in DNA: TGTGCCAGCACAACCGGGGGTAGCGGGAGGGGAGAGACCCAGTACTTC. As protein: CASTTGGSGRGETQYF.

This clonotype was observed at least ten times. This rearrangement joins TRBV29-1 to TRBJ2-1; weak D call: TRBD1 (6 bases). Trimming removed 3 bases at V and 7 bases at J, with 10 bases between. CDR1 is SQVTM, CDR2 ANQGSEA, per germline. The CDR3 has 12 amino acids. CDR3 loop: CSVDIRGNEQFF. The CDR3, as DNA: TGCAGCGTTGATATCAGGGGAAATGAGCAGTTCTTC.

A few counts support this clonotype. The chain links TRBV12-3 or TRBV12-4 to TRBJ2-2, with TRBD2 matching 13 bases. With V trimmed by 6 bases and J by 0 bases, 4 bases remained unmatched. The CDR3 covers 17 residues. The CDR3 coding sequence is TGTGCCAGCAGGGGACTAGCGGGATCCTCGAACACCGGGGAGCTGTTTTTT. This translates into CASRGLAGSSNTGELFF.

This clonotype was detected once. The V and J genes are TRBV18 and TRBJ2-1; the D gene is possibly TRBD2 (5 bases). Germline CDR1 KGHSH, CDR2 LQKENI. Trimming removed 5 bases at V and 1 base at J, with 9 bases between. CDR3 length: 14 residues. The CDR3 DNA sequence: TGTGCCAGCTCAGAGGACTCATCCTACAATGAGCAGTTCTTC. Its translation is CASSEDSSYNEQFF.

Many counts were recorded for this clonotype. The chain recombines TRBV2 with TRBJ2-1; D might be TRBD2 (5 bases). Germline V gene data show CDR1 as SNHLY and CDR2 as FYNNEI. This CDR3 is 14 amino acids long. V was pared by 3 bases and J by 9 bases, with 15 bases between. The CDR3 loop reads CASSDGLVGSEQFF. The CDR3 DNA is TGTGCCAGCAGTGATGGACTGGTGGGGAGTGAGCAGTTCTTC. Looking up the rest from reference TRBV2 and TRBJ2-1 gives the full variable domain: EPEVTQTPSHQVTQMGQEVILRCVPISNHLYFYWYRQILGQKVEFLVSFYNNEISEKSEIFDDQFSVERPDGSNFTLKIRSTKLEDSAMYFCASSDGLVGSEQFFGPGTRLTVL.

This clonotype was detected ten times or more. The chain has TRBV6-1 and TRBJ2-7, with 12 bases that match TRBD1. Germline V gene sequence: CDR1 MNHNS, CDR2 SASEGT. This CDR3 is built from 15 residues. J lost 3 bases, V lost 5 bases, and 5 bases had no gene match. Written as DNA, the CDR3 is TGTGCCAGCAGTCGAAGGGACAGGGGGCTCTACGAGCAGTACTTC. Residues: CASSRRDRGLYEQYF.